Described below is a single T cell receptor beta chain sequence and its context. What it binds is unknown. This sample is drawn from a study of cytomegalovirus exposure and HLA in healthy donors. Study outcomes and limitations: Later work found most CMV-associated TCR beta chains apparently HLA-restricted. CMV antigen specificity was confirmed in vitro for three CMV-associated chains. Indistinguishable V segments, including TRBV6-2 and TRBV6-3, were excluded. CMV serostatus was the only recorded immune exposure for donors.

This CDR3 region has 14 residues. V shed 10 bases and J 5 bases; nucleotides not matched to a gene: 6. Germline CDR1 MNHEY, CDR2 SVGAGI. 13 Jbeta primers and 60 Vbeta primers were used for the PCR. Only in-frame clones appear in the TCRdb table, and some are missing; sequencing was by immunoSEQ multiplex PCR. The sample table includes around 140,000 clones. Sequenced sample: PBMCs. The TCR originated in a woman between 45 and 60 years old in good health and CMV-seronegative. V gene TRBV6-5 combines with J gene TRBJ2-1, with TRBD2 matching 12 bases. CDR3 sequence reads: CATRTSGKDNEQFF. The DNA of the CDR3 is TGTGCCACCAGGACTAGCGGGAAGGACAATGAGCAGTTCTTC.